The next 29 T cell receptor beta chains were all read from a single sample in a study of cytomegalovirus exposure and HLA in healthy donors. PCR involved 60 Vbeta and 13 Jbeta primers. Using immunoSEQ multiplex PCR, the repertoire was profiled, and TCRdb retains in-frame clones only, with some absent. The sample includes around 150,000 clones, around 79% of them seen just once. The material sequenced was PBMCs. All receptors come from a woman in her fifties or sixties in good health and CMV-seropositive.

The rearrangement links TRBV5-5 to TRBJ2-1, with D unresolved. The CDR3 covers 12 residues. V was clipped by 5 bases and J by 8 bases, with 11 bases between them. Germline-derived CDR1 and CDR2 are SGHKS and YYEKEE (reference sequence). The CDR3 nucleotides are TGTGCCAGCAGTGGAGAGAGCGATGAGCAGTTCTTC. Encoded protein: CASSGESDEQFF. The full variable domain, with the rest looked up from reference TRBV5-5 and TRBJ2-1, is DAGVTQSPTHLIKTRGQQVTLRCSPISGHKSVSWYQQVLGQGPQFIFQYYEKEERGRGNFPDRFSARQFPNYSSELNVNALLLGDSALYLCASSGESDEQFFGPGTRLTVL.

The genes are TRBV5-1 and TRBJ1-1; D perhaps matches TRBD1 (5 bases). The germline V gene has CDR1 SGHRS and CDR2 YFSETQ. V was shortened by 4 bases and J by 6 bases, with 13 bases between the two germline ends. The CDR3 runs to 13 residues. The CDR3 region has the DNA TGCGCCAGCAGCCAACCCCAGGGATCTGAAGCTTTCTTT. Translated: CASSQPQGSEAFF.

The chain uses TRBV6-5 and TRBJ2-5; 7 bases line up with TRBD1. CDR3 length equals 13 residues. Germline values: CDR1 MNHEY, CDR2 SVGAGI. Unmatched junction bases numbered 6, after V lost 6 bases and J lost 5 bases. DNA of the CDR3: TGTGCCAGCAGGTCGACAGGGTGGGAGACCCAGTACTTC. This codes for CASRSTGWETQYF.

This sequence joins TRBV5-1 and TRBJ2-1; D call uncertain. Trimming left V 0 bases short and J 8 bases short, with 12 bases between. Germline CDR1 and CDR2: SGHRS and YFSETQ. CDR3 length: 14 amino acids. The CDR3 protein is CASSLGQVGDEQFF. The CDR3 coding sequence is TGCGCCAGCAGCTTGGGACAAGTAGGCGATGAGCAGTTCTTC.

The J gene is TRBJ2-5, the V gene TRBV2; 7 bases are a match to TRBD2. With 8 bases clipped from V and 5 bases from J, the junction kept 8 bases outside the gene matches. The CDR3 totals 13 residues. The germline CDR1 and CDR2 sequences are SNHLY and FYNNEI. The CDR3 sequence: CASGRVNWETQYF. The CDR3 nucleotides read TGTGCCAGCGGGAGGGTCAACTGGGAGACCCAGTACTTC.

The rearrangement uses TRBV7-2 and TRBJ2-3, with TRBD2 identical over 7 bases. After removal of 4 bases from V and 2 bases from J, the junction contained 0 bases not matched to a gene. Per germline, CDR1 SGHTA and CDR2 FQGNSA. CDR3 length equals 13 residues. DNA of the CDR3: TGTGCCAGCAGCTGGGACTACACAGATACGCAGTATTTT. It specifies CASSWDYTDTQYF.

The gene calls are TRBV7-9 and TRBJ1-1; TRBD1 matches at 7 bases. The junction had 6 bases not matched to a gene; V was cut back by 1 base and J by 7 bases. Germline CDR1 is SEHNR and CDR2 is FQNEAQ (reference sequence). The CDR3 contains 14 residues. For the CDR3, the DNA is TGTGCCAGCAGCTTAGGGGTGCAGGGGGGTGAAGCTTTCTTT. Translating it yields CASSLGVQGGEAFF. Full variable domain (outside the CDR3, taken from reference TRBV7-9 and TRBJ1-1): DTGVSQNPRHKITKRGQNVTFRCDPISEHNRLYWYRQTLGQGPEFLTYFQNEAQLEKSRLLSDRFSAERPKGSFSTLEIQRTEQGDSAMYLCASSLGVQGGEAFFGQGTRLTVV.

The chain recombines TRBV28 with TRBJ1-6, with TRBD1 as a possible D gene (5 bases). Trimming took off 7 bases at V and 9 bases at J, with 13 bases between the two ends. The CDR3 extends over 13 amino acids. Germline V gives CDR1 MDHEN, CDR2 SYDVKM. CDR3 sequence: CASKARVSSPLHF. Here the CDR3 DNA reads TGTGCCAGCAAGGCCAGGGTATCTTCACCCCTCCACTTT.

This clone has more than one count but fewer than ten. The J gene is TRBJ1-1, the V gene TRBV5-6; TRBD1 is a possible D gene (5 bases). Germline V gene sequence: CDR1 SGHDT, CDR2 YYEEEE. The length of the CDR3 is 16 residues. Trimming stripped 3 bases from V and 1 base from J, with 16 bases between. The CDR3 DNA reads TGTGCCAGCAGCTCCATCGGAGACAGTTCGAACACTGAAGCTTTCTTT. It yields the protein CASSSIGDSSNTEAFF. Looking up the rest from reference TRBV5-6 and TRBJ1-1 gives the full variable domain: DAGVTQSPTHLIKTRGQQVTLRCSPKSGHDTVSWYQQALGQGPQFIFQYYEEEERQRGNFPDRFSGHQFPNYSSELNVNALLLGDSALYLCASSSIGDSSNTEAFFGQGTRLTVV.

The CDR3 loop is CASSLRGGTDTQYF. CDR3 bases: TGTGCCAGCAGCTTAAGAGGTGGCACAGATACGCAGTATTTT. The V gene is TRBV7-2, the J gene TRBJ2-3; D remains ambiguous. The CDR3 consists of 14 residues. Between the trimmed V and J ends, which lost 2 bases and 1 base, there was a span of 7 bases. Germline V CDR1 and CDR2: SGHTA, FQGNSA.

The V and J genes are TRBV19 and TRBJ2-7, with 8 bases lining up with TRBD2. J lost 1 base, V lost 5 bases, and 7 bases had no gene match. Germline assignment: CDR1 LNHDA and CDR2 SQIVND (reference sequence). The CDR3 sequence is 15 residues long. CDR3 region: CASSSGAGGSYEQYF. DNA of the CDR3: TGTGCCAGTAGTTCGGGGGCGGGGGGATCCTACGAGCAGTACTTC.

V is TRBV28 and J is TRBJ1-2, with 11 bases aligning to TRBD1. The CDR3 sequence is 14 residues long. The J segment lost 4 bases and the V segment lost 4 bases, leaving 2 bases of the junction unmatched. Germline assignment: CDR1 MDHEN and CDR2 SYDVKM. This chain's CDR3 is CASSSGQGAYGYTF. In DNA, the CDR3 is TGTGCCAGCAGTTCCGGACAGGGGGCCTATGGCTACACCTTC.

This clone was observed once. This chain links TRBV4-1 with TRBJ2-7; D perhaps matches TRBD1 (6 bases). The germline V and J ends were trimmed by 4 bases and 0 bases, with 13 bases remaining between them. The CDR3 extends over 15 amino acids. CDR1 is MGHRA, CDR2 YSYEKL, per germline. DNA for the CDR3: TGCGCCAGCAGCCTAAGAACAGGGCACTCCTACGAGCAGTACTTC. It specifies CASSLRTGHSYEQYF.

The CDR3 spells CASSRLAGGTAGTDTQYF. As DNA, the CDR3 is TGCGCCAGCAGCCGTTTAGCGGGAGGTACGGCCGGCACAGATACGCAGTATTTT. This sequence joins TRBV5-1 and TRBJ2-3; TRBD2 aligns across 10 bases. Germline CDR1 reads SGHRS; CDR2 reads YFSETQ. V lost 4 bases to trimming and J lost 1 base; unmatched junction nucleotides: 12. The CDR3 covers 18 residues.

The CDR3 reads CASSLNLAGNNEQFF. The CDR3 nucleotides are TGCGCCAGCAGCCTGAACTTAGCGGGGAACAATGAGCAGTTCTTC. The J gene is TRBJ2-1, the V gene TRBV5-1; the match to TRBD2 covers 8 bases. Trimming removed 4 bases from V and 5 bases from J; junction bases left unmatched: 8. Per the germline V gene, CDR1 is SGHRS and CDR2 is YFSETQ. The CDR3 is 15 amino acids.

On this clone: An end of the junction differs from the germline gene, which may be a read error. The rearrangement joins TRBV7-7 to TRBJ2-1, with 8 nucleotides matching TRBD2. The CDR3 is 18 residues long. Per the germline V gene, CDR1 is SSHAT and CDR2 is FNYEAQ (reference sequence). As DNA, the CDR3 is TGTGCTAGCAGCTTAGGATATAGAGCGGGGGCCTCATTCAATGAGCAGTTCTTC. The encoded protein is CASSLGYRAGASFNEQFF. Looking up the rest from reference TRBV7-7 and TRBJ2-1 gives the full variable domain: GAGVSQSPRYKVTKRGQDVTLRCDPISSHATLYWYQQALGQGPEFLTYFNYEAQPDKSGLPSDRFSAERPEGSISTLTIQRTEQRDSAMYRCASSLGYRAGASFNEQFFGPGTRLTVL.

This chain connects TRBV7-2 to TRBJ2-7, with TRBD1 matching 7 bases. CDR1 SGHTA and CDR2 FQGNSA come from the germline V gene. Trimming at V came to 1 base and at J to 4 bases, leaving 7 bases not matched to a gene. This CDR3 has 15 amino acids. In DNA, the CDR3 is TGTGCCAGCAGCTTAGTAGGGGGCGATCCTTACGAGCAGTACTTC. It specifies CASSLVGGDPYEQYF. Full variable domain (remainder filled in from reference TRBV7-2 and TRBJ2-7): GAGVSQSPSNKVTEKGKDVELRCDPISGHTALYWYRQSLGQGLEFLIYFQGNSAPDKSGLPSDRFSAERTGGSVSTLTIQRTQQEDSAVYLCASSLVGGDPYEQYFGPGTRLTVT.

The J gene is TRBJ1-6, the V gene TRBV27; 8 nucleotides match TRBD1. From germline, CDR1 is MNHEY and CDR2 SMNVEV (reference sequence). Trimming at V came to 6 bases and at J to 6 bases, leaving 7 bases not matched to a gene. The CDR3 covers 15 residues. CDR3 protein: CASRQTGVANSPLHF. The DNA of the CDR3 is TGTGCCAGCAGGCAGACAGGGGTTGCTAATTCACCCCTCCACTTT.

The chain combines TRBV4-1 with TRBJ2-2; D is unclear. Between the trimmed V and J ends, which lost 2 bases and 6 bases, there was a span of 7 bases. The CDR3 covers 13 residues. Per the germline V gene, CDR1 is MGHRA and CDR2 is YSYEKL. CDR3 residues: CASSQFAAGELFF. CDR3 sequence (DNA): TGCGCCAGCAGCCAATTCGCGGCCGGGGAGCTGTTTTTT.

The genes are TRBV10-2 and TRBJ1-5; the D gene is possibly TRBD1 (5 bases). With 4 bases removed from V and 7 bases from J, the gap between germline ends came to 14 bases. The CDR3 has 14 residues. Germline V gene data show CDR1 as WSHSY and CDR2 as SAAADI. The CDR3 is CASSVAGGGQPQHF. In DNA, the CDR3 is TGCGCCAGCAGTGTGGCCGGGGGTGGCCAGCCCCAGCATTTT.

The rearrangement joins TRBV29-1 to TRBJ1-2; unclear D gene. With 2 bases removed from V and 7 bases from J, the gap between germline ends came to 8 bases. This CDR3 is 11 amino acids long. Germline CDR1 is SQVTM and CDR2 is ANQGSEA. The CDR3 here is CSVEFYGGYTF. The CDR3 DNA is TGCAGCGTTGAATTTTACGGTGGCTACACCTTC.

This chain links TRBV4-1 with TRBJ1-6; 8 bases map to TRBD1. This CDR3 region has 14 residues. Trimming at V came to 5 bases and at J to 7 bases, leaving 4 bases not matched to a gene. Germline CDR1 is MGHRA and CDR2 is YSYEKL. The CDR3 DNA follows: TGCGCCAGCAGCTTAGGACAGGGAAATTCACCCCTCCACTTT. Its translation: CASSLGQGNSPLHF.

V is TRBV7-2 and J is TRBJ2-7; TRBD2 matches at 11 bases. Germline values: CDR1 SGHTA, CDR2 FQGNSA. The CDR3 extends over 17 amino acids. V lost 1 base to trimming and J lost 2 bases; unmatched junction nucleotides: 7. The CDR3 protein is CASSLVSGGAIPYEQYF. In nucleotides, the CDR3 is TGTGCCAGCAGCTTAGTTAGCGGGGGGGCGATCCCCTACGAGCAGTACTTC.

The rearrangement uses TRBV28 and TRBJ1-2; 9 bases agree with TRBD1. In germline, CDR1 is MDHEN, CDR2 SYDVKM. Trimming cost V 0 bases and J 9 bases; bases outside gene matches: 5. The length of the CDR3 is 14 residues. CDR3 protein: CASSLWTGGDRYTF. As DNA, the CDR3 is TGTGCCAGCAGTTTATGGACAGGGGGGGATCGCTACACCTTC.

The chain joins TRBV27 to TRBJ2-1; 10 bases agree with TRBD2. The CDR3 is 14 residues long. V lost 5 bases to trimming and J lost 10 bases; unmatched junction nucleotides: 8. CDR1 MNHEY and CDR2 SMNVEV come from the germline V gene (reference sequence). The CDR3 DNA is TGTGCCAGCAGTAGAAGCGGGAGGGCCGGGGAGCAGTTCTTC. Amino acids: CASSRSGRAGEQFF.

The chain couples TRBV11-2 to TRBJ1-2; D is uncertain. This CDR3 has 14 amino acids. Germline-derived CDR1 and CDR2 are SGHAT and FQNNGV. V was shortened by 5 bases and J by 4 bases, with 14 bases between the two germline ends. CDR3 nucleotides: TGTGCCAGCAGCCCTAATACTAGGCTCTATGGCTACACCTTC. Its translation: CASSPNTRLYGYTF.

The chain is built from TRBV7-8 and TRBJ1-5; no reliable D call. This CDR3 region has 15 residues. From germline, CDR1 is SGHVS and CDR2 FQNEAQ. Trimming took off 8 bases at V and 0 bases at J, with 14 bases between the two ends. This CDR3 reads CASRSQVNSNQPQHF. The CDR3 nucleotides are TGTGCCAGCCGCTCGCAGGTGAATAGCAATCAGCCCCAGCATTTT.

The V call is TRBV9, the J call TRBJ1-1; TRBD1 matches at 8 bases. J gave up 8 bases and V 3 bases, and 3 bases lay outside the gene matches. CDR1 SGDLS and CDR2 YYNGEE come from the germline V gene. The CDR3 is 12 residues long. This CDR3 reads CASSASGGEAFF. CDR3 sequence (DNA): TGTGCCAGCAGCGCCTCAGGGGGCGAAGCTTTCTTT.

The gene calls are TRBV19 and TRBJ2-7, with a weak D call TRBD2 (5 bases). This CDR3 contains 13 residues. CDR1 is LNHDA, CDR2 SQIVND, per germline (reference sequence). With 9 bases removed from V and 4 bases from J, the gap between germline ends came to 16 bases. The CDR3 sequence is CASADAGGYEQYF. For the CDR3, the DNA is TGTGCCAGCGCGGACGCCGGAGGATACGAGCAGTACTTC.